This T cell receptor beta chain was recovered during a study of T cell repertoires in cytomegalovirus infection. The count of this clonotype is one. Its specificity is unknown. TCRdb itself ran the reads through MiXCR, one entry per CDR3 protein. Among over 250,000 distinct CDR3 sequences, approximately 22% were seen once, and the ten largest hold roughly a fifth. The study's findings and limits: Across the ex vivo response, the dominant clonotypes were HLA-C-restricted CMV-specific TCR beta clonotypes.

The CDR3 is 15 residues long. Germline V gene data show CDR1 as LGHDT and CDR2 as YNNKEL (reference sequence). Trimming pared 0 bases from V and 3 bases from J, leaving 11 bases between. This material consisted of cultured PBMCs, taken from culture after CMV antigen stimulation. The receptor's source is a human donor in good health (CMV status not recorded). Some clones in this sample may be carry-over from other donors' samples. The V gene is TRBV3-1, the J gene TRBJ1-2; D uncertain. The CDR3 DNA sequence: TGTGCCAGCAGCCAAGATCGGTGGAGTTACTATGGCTACACCTTC. Translation: CASSQDRWSYYGYTF.